A selection of T cell receptor beta chains follows, all from one sample in a study of cytomegalovirus exposure and HLA in healthy donors. TCRdb's copy holds only in-frame clones and misses some; the assay was immunoSEQ multiplex PCR. Among approximately 140,000 clones listed, over 75% were seen once. The material sequenced was PBMCs. Every receptor here comes from a woman between 40 and 55 years old in good health and CMV-seropositive. The CDR3 runs from the conserved cysteine through the conserved F or W. A D gene is named only where the DNA matches it firmly. Only part of the rows carry a size: once, few, many, or a class if the clone is expanded.

CDR3nt	CDR3aa	v_gene	j_gene	abundance	d_gene
TGTGCCAGCAGTGATACGGGAGGGCCAGATACGCAGTATTTT	CASSDTGGPDTQYF	TRBV6-4	TRBJ2-3	.	TRBD2
TGTGCCAGCAGTGAATTTAGGGGGCAGGAGACCCAGTACTTC	CASSEFRGQETQYF	TRBV25-1	TRBJ2-5	.	TRBD1
TGCGCCAGCAGGCCGCTCGGGTCAGCGGTGCCCCTCCACTTT	CASRPLGSAVPLHF	TRBV23-1	TRBJ1-6	.	.
TGTGCCAGCAGCCGGGAGGCGGGACACACTGAAGCTTTCTTT	CASSREAGHTEAFF	TRBV5-4	TRBJ1-1	.	.
TGTGCCAGTAGTAGAACTGGGACTAGCGGCCCTTACAATGAGCAGTTCTTC	CASSRTGTSGPYNEQFF	TRBV19	TRBJ2-1	.	TRBD2
TGTGCCAGCAGCATTTTTACAGGGGGCGAGCAGTACTTC	CASSIFTGGEQYF	TRBV7-9	TRBJ2-7	.	TRBD1
TGTGCCAGTAGTATAGTGCGGAACACTGAAGCTTTCTTT	CASSIVRNTEAFF	TRBV19	TRBJ1-1	.	.
TGTGCCAGCAGTGACACAGGGGGAAGTCGTCAGCCCCAGCATTTT	CASSDTGGSRQPQHF	TRBV6-6	TRBJ1-5	few	TRBD1
TGCGCCAGCAGTCGCCTAATGGGACAGGGAGTTAACACCGGGGAGCTGTTTTTT	CASSRLMGQGVNTGELFF	TRBV4-1	TRBJ2-2	.	TRBD1
TGCAGCGTTCTTCATGGCAACTCCTACGAGCAGTACTTC	CSVLHGNSYEQYF	TRBV29-1	TRBJ2-7	.	.